The T cell receptor (beta chain) described here comes from a study of monozygotic twins with inflammatory bowel disease. The study's findings and limits: IBD patients, compared with healthy twins, shared fewer clonotypes with others (especially with disease activity).

Researchers ran eight separate cDNA reactions for each sample. During cDNA synthesis, UMIs that each contained a 6-nucleotide sample barcode were added by means of template switching. TCRdb reanalyzed the 5' RACE reads and collapses them to one entry per CDR3 protein, without DNA. The specimen's table records approximately 150,000 distinct CDR3 sequences. CDR1 and CDR2 (germline): SEHNR, FQNEAQ (reference sequence). The CDR3 totals 16 residues. As for this clonotype: The antigen is undetermined.

The TCR originated in a human donor with ulcerative colitis or Crohn's disease, or a healthy co-twin of an affected twin (not recorded which). Sequenced: blood. The rearrangement links TRBV7-9 to TRBJ1-3; there is no DNA to check the TCRdb D call of TRBD1. This chain's CDR3 is CASSSWTGRSGNTIYF.